A selection of T cell receptor beta chains follows, all from one sample in a study of a mutant IDH1 vaccine in newly diagnosed glioma. Sequencing was performed with immunoSEQ multiplex PCR; in TCRdb, only in-frame clones are kept and a portion is missing. This table holds 35,000 to 45,000 clones, approximately 80% found once. For these TCRs, the target antigens are not known. This specimen was PBMCs, taken from a glioma patient whose treatment included an IDH1 peptide vaccine. The receptor set was obtained from a woman aged 45-65 years with glioma. Both conserved end residues are part of each CDR3. Fields, in order: clone size, V gene, D gene, J gene, CDR3 protein, CDR3 DNA. D genes are given only for firm matches. The size field is filled for only some rows; it gives once, few, many or a size class.

clone size: NA
V gene: TRBV9
D gene: NA
J gene: TRBJ1-5
CDR3 protein: CASSPDTGDEPQHF
CDR3 DNA: TGTGCCAGCAGCCCCGACACAGGTGATGAGCCCCAGCATTTT

clone size: once
V gene: TRBV19
D gene: NA
J gene: TRBJ2-5
CDR3 protein: CASSRGKETQYF
CDR3 DNA: TGTGCCAGTAGTCGGGGGAAAGAGACCCAGTACTTC

clone size: NA
V gene: TRBV11-3
D gene: NA
J gene: TRBJ2-5
CDR3 protein: CASSPRGKQETQYF
CDR3 DNA: TGTGCCAGCAGCCCCCGGGGCAAACAAGAGACCCAGTACTTC

clone size: few
V gene: TRBV11-2
D gene: NA
J gene: TRBJ1-2
CDR3 protein: CASSLEGYGYTF
CDR3 DNA: TGTGCCAGCAGCTTAGAGGGCTATGGCTACACCTTC

clone size: few
V gene: TRBV6-5
D gene: NA
J gene: TRBJ1-1
CDR3 protein: CASSIPPAGSTEAFF
CDR3 DNA: TGTGCCAGCAGTATCCCCCCGGCAGGGAGCACTGAAGCTTTCTTT

clone size: NA
V gene: TRBV19
D gene: NA
J gene: TRBJ2-1
CDR3 protein: CASSALTIHNEQFF
CDR3 DNA: TGTGCCAGTAGTGCCCTGACTATACACAATGAGCAGTTCTTC

clone size: NA
V gene: TRBV19
D gene: NA
J gene: TRBJ1-5
CDR3 protein: CASSIVHRVRRPQHF
CDR3 DNA: TGTGCCAGTAGTATAGTTCACAGGGTCAGACGGCCCCAGCATTTT

clone size: NA
V gene: TRBV29-1
D gene: NA
J gene: TRBJ1-1
CDR3 protein: CSVEGQMNTEAFF
CDR3 DNA: TGCAGCGTTGAAGGGCAGATGAACACTGAAGCTTTCTTT

clone size: NA
V gene: TRBV5-1
D gene: TRBD1
J gene: TRBJ1-3
CDR3 protein: CASTSQTGTGNTIYF
CDR3 DNA: TGCGCCAGCACCAGCCAGACAGGGACTGGAAACACCATATATTTT

clone size: NA
V gene: TRBV5-4
D gene: NA
J gene: TRBJ1-2
CDR3 protein: CASSLGAGTNYGYTF
CDR3 DNA: TGTGCCAGCAGCCTGGGGGCAGGGACTAACTATGGCTACACCTTC

clone size: NA
V gene: TRBV18
D gene: TRBD1
J gene: TRBJ2-5
CDR3 protein: CASSTMGQGGETQYF
CDR3 DNA: TGTGCCAGCTCAACGATGGGACAGGGTGGAGAGACCCAGTACTTC

clone size: NA
V gene: TRBV6-1
D gene: TRBD1
J gene: TRBJ1-2
CDR3 protein: CASSEADRGKPGYTF
CDR3 DNA: TGTGCCAGCAGTGAAGCTGACAGGGGAAAACCTGGCTACACCTTC

clone size: once
V gene: TRBV7-2
D gene: TRBD1
J gene: TRBJ1-1
CDR3 protein: CASSLAGQGAGKAFF
CDR3 DNA: TGTGCCAGCAGCTTAGCGGGACAGGGGGCAGGTAAAGCTTTCTTT

clone size: NA
V gene: TRBV5-1
D gene: NA
J gene: TRBJ2-7
CDR3 protein: CASSLAIAYEQYF
CDR3 DNA: TGCGCCAGCAGCTTAGCCATCGCCTACGAGCAGTACTTC

clone size: NA
V gene: TRBV14
D gene: NA
J gene: TRBJ2-3
CDR3 protein: CASSKGGLGTDTQYF
CDR3 DNA: TGTGCCAGCAGTAAAGGGGGTTTAGGCACAGATACGCAGTATTTT

clone size: NA
V gene: TRBV4-2
D gene: TRBD1
J gene: TRBJ2-5
CDR3 protein: CASSQAGTGEETQYF
CDR3 DNA: TGTGCCAGCAGCCAAGCCGGGACAGGGGAAGAGACCCAGTACTTC

clone size: NA
V gene: TRBV6-5
D gene: NA
J gene: TRBJ1-2
CDR3 protein: CASRTGTRLGYTF
CDR3 DNA: TGTGCCAGCAGAACCGGGACTCGCCTAGGCTACACCTTC

clone size: NA
V gene: TRBV30
D gene: TRBD1
J gene: TRBJ1-2
CDR3 protein: CAWSNRGVYGYTF
CDR3 DNA: TGTGCCTGGAGTAACAGGGGGGTCTATGGCTACACCTTC

clone size: NA
V gene: TRBV9
D gene: NA
J gene: TRBJ1-4
CDR3 protein: CASSTGRGAGEKLFF
CDR3 DNA: TGTGCCAGCAGCACGGGGAGGGGAGCAGGGGAAAAACTGTTTTTT

clone size: NA
V gene: TRBV11-2
D gene: NA
J gene: TRBJ1-2
CDR3 protein: CASSLDSPIRGYTF
CDR3 DNA: TGTGCCAGCAGCTTAGATAGCCCCATTCGGGGCTACACCTTC

clone size: NA
V gene: TRBV9
D gene: TRBD1
J gene: TRBJ2-7
CDR3 protein: CASSVPDRGGVEQYF
CDR3 DNA: TGTGCCAGCAGCGTACCCGACAGGGGAGGTGTCGAGCAGTACTTC

clone size: NA
V gene: TRBV5-1
D gene: NA
J gene: TRBJ1-2
CDR3 protein: CASRYSGLYGYTF
CDR3 DNA: TGCGCCAGCAGATATTCAGGGTTGTATGGCTACACCTTC

clone size: NA
V gene: TRBV5-6
D gene: NA
J gene: TRBJ1-1
CDR3 protein: CASRYGPADTEAFF
CDR3 DNA: TGTGCCAGCAGGTATGGTCCCGCGGATACTGAAGCTTTCTTT

clone size: NA
V gene: TRBV19
D gene: NA
J gene: TRBJ2-7
CDR3 protein: CASRRTVIAYEQYF
CDR3 DNA: TGTGCCAGTAGAAGGACAGTGATTGCCTACGAGCAGTACTTC

clone size: NA
V gene: TRBV19
D gene: TRBD2
J gene: TRBJ2-4
CDR3 protein: CASSILPSGGTVAKNIQYF
CDR3 DNA: TGTGCCAGTAGTATCCTCCCTAGCGGGGGGACGGTGGCCAAAAACATTCAGTACTTC

clone size: NA
V gene: TRBV7-2
D gene: NA
J gene: TRBJ2-4
CDR3 protein: CASSLAFGTRNIQYF
CDR3 DNA: TGTGCCAGCAGCTTAGCGTTCGGCACGCGAAACATTCAGTACTTC

clone size: NA
V gene: TRBV2
D gene: NA
J gene: TRBJ1-2
CDR3 protein: CASSWTAYGYTF
CDR3 DNA: TGTGCCAGCAGTTGGACAGCCTATGGCTACACCTTC

clone size: NA
V gene: TRBV28
D gene: NA
J gene: TRBJ1-6
CDR3 protein: CASSLLRSPLHF
CDR3 DNA: TGTGCCAGCAGTTTACTGCGTTCACCCCTCCACTTT

clone size: once
V gene: TRBV6-6
D gene: NA
J gene: TRBJ1-2
CDR3 protein: CASSYAGRGGPF
CDR3 DNA: TGTGCCAGCAGTTACGCCGGTAGGGGGGGACCCTTC

clone size: NA
V gene: TRBV5-4
D gene: TRBD1
J gene: TRBJ2-3
CDR3 protein: CASSFRGLNTDTQYF
CDR3 DNA: TGTGCCAGCAGCTTCAGGGGGCTGAACACAGATACGCAGTATTTT

clone size: NA
V gene: TRBV6-1
D gene: NA
J gene: TRBJ1-2
CDR3 protein: CASTWHNSNYGYTF
CDR3 DNA: TGTGCCAGCACGTGGCACAACTCTAACTATGGCTACACCTTC

clone size: NA
V gene: TRBV19
D gene: TRBD2
J gene: TRBJ2-5
CDR3 protein: CASSEGLAQETQYF
CDR3 DNA: TGTGCCAGTAGTGAAGGACTAGCTCAAGAGACCCAGTACTTC

clone size: NA
V gene: TRBV27
D gene: NA
J gene: TRBJ1-3
CDR3 protein: CASGKLQASGNTIYF
CDR3 DNA: TGTGCCAGCGGAAAATTACAGGCCTCTGGAAACACCATATATTTT

clone size: few
V gene: TRBV7-2
D gene: TRBD1
J gene: TRBJ1-5
CDR3 protein: CASSETGDLVGPQHF
CDR3 DNA: TGTGCCAGCAGCGAGACAGGGGACCTCGTGGGGCCCCAGCATTTT

clone size: NA
V gene: TRBV19
D gene: NA
J gene: TRBJ1-2
CDR3 protein: CASSARDLSGGYTF
CDR3 DNA: TGTGCCAGTAGTGCCCGGGACTTATCGGGTGGCTACACCTTC

clone size: NA
V gene: TRBV5-6
D gene: NA
J gene: TRBJ1-2
CDR3 protein: CASSLGAYGYTF
CDR3 DNA: TGTGCCAGCAGCTTGGGAGCCTATGGCTACACCTTC

clone size: NA
V gene: TRBV27
D gene: TRBD2
J gene: TRBJ2-3
CDR3 protein: CASSSRTSGGHSTDTQYF
CDR3 DNA: TGTGCCAGCAGTTCGCGGACTAGCGGGGGGCATAGCACAGATACGCAGTATTTT

clone size: NA
V gene: TRBV4-3
D gene: NA
J gene: TRBJ1-6
CDR3 protein: CASSLDGFNSPLHF
CDR3 DNA: TGCGCCAGCAGCCTGGACGGGTTTAATTCACCCCTCCACTTT

clone size: NA
V gene: TRBV5-5
D gene: NA
J gene: TRBJ1-6
CDR3 protein: CASSLAPGWDAGSSSPLHF
CDR3 DNA: TGTGCCAGCAGCTTGGCCCCAGGATGGGATGCAGGGAGTAGTTCACCCCTCCACTTT

clone size: NA
V gene: TRBV10-1
D gene: NA
J gene: TRBJ2-7
CDR3 protein: CASTYPRCGEQYF
CDR3 DNA: TGCGCCAGCACCTACCCGAGATGTGGAGAGCAGTACTTC

clone size: NA
V gene: TRBV30
D gene: NA
J gene: TRBJ1-1
CDR3 protein: CAWSVSSRTEAFF
CDR3 DNA: TGTGCCTGGAGTGTTTCAAGTCGCACTGAAGCTTTCTTT

clone size: NA
V gene: TRBV5-6
D gene: NA
J gene: TRBJ1-3
CDR3 protein: CASGKRAAGNTIYF
CDR3 DNA: TGTGCCAGCGGTAAAAGGGCAGCGGGAAACACCATATATTTT

clone size: NA
V gene: TRBV15
D gene: TRBD2
J gene: TRBJ2-3
CDR3 protein: CATSRVSGGSTDTQYF
CDR3 DNA: TGTGCCACCAGCAGAGTTAGCGGGGGGAGCACAGATACGCAGTATTTT

clone size: NA
V gene: TRBV4-3
D gene: NA
J gene: TRBJ2-7
CDR3 protein: CASSHLRDTTYEQYF
CDR3 DNA: TGCGCCAGCAGCCACCTCCGGGACACGACCTACGAGCAGTACTTC

clone size: NA
V gene: TRBV5-4
D gene: NA
J gene: TRBJ1-2
CDR3 protein: CASSRGTDGYTF
CDR3 DNA: TGTGCCAGCAGCCGGGGGACTGATGGCTACACCTTC

clone size: NA
V gene: TRBV7-2
D gene: NA
J gene: TRBJ1-5
CDR3 protein: CASSAYENQPQHF
CDR3 DNA: TGTGCCAGCAGCGCCTATGAAAATCAGCCCCAGCATTTT

clone size: NA
V gene: TRBV5-1
D gene: TRBD2
J gene: TRBJ2-2
CDR3 protein: CASISDGGGAHTGELFF
CDR3 DNA: TGCGCCAGCATCTCCGACGGGGGGGGAGCCCACACCGGGGAGCTGTTTTTT

clone size: NA
V gene: TRBV7-2
D gene: TRBD2
J gene: TRBJ2-5
CDR3 protein: CASRRDYGPRETQYF
CDR3 DNA: TGTGCCAGCAGAAGGGACTATGGACCCAGGGAGACCCAGTACTTC

clone size: NA
V gene: TRBV6-6
D gene: TRBD2
J gene: TRBJ2-7
CDR3 protein: CASSLGLAGSSYEQYF
CDR3 DNA: TGTGCCAGCAGTCTCGGACTAGCGGGGAGCTCCTACGAGCAGTACTTC

clone size: NA
V gene: TRBV5-1
D gene: NA
J gene: TRBJ1-2
CDR3 protein: CASSLVDGKLHGYTF
CDR3 DNA: TGCGCCAGCAGCTTGGTAGACGGAAAACTCCATGGCTACACCTTC

clone size: NA
V gene: TRBV9
D gene: NA
J gene: TRBJ2-2
CDR3 protein: CASSWVGTNTGELFF
CDR3 DNA: TGTGCCAGCAGCTGGGTGGGGACGAACACCGGGGAGCTGTTTTTT

clone size: NA
V gene: TRBV5-4
D gene: NA
J gene: TRBJ1-1
CDR3 protein: CASSLAIKQGNTEAFF
CDR3 DNA: TGTGCCAGCAGCTTGGCGATAAAACAGGGTAACACTGAAGCTTTCTTT